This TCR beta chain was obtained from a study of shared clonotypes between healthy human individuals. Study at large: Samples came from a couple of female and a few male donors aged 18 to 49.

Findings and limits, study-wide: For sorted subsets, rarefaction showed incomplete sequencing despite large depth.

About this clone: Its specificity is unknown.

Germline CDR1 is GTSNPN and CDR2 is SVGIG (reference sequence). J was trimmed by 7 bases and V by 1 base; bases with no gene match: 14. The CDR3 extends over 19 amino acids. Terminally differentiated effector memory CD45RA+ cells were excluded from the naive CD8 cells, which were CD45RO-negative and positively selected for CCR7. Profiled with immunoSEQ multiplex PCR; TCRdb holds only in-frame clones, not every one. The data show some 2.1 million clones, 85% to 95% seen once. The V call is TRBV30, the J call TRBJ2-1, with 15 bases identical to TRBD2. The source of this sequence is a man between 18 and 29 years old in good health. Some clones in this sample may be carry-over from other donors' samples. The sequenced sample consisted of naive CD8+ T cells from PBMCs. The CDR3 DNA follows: TGTGCCTGGAGTGGGCTAGGACTAGCGGGAGGGCCCCTATCAAATGAGCAGTTCTTC. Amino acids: CAWSGLGLAGGPLSNEQFF. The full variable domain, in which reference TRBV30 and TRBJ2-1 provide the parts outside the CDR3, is SQTIHQWPATLVQPVGSPLSLECTVEGTSNPNLYWYRQAAGRGLQLLFYSVGIGQISSEVPQNLSASRPQDRQFILSSKKLLLSDSGFYLCAWSGLGLAGGPLSNEQFFGPGTRLTVL.